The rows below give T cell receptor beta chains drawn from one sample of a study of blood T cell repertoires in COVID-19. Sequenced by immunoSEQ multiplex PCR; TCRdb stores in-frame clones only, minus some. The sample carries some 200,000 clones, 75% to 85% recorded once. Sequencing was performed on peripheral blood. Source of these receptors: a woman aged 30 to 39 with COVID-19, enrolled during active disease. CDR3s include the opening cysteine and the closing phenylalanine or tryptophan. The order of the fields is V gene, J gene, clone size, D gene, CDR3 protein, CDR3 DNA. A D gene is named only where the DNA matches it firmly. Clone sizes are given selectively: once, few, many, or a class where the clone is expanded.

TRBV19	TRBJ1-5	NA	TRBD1	CASSIRRQGVGQPQHF	TGTGCCAGTAGTATCAGGCGGCAGGGGGTCGGTCAGCCCCAGCATTTT
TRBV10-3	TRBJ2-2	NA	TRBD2	CAISESGGRIAGELFF	TGTGCCATCAGTGAGTCGGGGGGGAGGATCGCCGGGGAGCTGTTTTTT
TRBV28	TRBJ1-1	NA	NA	CASSFGGALNTEAFF	TGTGCCAGCAGTTTTGGAGGGGCGTTAAACACTGAAGCTTTCTTT
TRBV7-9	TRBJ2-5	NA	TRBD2	CASSRSGGGETQYF	TGTGCCAGCAGCCGTAGCGGGGGGGGAGAGACCCAGTACTTC
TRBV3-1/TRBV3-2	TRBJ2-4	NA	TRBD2	CASSLNSGRPLTLAKNIQYF	TGTGCCAGCAGCCTAAATAGCGGGAGGCCACTAACGCTAGCCAAAAACATTCAGTACTTC
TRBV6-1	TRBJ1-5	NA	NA	CASSEQQINQPQHF	TGTGCCAGCAGTGAACAACAGATCAATCAGCCCCAGCATTTT
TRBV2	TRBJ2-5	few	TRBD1	CASSYGTDQETQYF	TGTGCCAGCAGTTACGGGACAGATCAAGAGACCCAGTACTTC
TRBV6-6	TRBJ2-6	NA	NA	CASSQDLGGANVLTF	TGTGCCAGCAGTCAAGACCTAGGAGGGGCCAACGTCCTGACTTTC
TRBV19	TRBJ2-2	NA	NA	CASSLAGGRDTGELFF	TGTGCCAGTAGTTTGGCCGGGGGGCGGGACACCGGGGAGCTGTTTTTT
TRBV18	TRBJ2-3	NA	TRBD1	CASSPRGQGGTDTQYF	TGTGCCAGCTCACCCAGAGGACAGGGGGGAACAGATACGCAGTATTTT
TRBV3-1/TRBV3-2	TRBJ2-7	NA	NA	CASSQAPIGGPRYEQYF	TGTGCCAGCAGCCAAGCCCCGATAGGGGGACCGCGCTACGAGCAGTACTTC
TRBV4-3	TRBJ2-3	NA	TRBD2	CASSQLRGGLTDTQYF	TGCGCCAGCAGCCAACTGCGGGGGGGCCTAACAGATACGCAGTATTTT
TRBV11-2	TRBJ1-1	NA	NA	CASSLSRGVTEAFF	TGTGCCAGCAGCTTATCCAGGGGAGTCACTGAAGCTTTCTTT
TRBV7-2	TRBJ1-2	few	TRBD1	CASTIGGPYGYTF	TGTGCCAGCACCATAGGGGGCCCCTATGGCTACACCTTC
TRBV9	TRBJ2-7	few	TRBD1	CASSAPGTGDEQYF	TGTGCCAGCAGCGCTCCCGGGACAGGGGATGAGCAGTACTTC
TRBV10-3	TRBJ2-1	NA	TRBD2	CAISESSSGEASEQFF	TGTGCCATCAGTGAGTCATCTAGCGGGGAGGCGAGTGAGCAGTTCTTC
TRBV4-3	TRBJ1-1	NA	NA	CASSQDETNTEAFF	TGCGCCAGCAGCCAAGATGAGACTAACACTGAAGCTTTCTTT
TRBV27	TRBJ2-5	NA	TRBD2	CASSPAGEETQYF	TGTGCCAGCAGCCCCGCGGGGGAGGAGACCCAGTACTTC
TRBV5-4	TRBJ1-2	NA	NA	CASSLKGVSNYGYTF	TGTGCCAGCAGCTTGAAGGGGGTCTCTAACTATGGCTACACCTTC
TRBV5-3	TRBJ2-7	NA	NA	CARSWLRRLAYEQYF	TGTGCCAGAAGCTGGCTCCGTCGCCTTGCCTACGAGCAGTACTTC
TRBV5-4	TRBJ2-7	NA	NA	CASSPGQGGTYEQYF	TGTGCCAGCAGCCCCGGCCAGGGGGGTACTTACGAGCAGTACTTC
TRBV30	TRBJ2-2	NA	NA	CAWSGERGNTGELFF	TGTGCCTGGAGTGGAGAAAGGGGGAACACCGGGGAGCTGTTTTTT
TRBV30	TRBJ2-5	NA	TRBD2	CAWTSGQETQYF	TGTGCCTGGACTAGCGGACAAGAGACCCAGTACTTC
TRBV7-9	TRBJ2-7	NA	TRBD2	CASSPRTSGSPGKPYEQYF	TGTGCCAGCAGCCCCAGGACTAGCGGATCTCCCGGAAAGCCTTACGAGCAGTACTTC
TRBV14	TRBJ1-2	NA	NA	CASSQEGGSGYTF	TGTGCCAGCAGCCAAGAGGGGGGGAGCGGCTACACCTTC
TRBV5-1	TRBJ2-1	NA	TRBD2	CASSFVAGGGNEQFF	TGCGCCAGCAGCTTCGTAGCGGGGGGCGGTAATGAGCAGTTCTTC
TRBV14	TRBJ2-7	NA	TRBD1	CASSHPRTGPTFEQYF	TGTGCCAGCAGCCACCCCCGGACAGGACCCACTTTCGAGCAGTACTTC
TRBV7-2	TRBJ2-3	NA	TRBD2	CASSLTASGRLTDTQYF	TGTGCCAGCAGCTTAACGGCTAGCGGGAGACTCACAGATACGCAGTATTTT